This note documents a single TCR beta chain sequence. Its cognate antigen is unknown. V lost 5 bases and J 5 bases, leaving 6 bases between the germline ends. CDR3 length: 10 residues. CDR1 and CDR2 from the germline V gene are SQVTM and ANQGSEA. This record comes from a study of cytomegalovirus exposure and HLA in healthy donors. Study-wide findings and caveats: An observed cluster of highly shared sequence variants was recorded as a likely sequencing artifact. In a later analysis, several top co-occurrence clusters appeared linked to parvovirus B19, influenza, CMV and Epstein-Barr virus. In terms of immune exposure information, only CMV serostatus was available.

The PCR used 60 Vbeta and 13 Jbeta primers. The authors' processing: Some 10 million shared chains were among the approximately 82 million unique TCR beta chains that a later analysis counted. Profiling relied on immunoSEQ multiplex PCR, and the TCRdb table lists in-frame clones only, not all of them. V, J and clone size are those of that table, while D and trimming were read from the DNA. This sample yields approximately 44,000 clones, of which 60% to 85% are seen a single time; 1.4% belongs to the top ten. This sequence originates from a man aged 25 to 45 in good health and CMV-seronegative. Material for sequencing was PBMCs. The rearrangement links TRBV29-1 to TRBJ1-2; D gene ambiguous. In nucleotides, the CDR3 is TGCAGCGTTCAACAGTATGGCTACACCTTC. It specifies CSVQQYGYTF.